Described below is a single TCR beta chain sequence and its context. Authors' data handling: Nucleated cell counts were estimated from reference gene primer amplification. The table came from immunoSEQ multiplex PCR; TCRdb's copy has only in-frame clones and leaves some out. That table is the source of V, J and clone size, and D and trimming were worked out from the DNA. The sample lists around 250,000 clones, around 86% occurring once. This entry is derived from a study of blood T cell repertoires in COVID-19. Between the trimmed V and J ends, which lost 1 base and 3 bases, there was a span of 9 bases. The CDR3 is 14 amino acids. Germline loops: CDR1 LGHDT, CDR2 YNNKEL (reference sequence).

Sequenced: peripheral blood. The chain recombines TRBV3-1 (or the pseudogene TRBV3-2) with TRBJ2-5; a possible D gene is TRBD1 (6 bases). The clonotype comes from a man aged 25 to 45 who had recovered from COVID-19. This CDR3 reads CASSQAAGEETQYF. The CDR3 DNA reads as TGTGCCAGCAGCCAAGCTGCAGGGGAAGAGACCCAGTACTTC.